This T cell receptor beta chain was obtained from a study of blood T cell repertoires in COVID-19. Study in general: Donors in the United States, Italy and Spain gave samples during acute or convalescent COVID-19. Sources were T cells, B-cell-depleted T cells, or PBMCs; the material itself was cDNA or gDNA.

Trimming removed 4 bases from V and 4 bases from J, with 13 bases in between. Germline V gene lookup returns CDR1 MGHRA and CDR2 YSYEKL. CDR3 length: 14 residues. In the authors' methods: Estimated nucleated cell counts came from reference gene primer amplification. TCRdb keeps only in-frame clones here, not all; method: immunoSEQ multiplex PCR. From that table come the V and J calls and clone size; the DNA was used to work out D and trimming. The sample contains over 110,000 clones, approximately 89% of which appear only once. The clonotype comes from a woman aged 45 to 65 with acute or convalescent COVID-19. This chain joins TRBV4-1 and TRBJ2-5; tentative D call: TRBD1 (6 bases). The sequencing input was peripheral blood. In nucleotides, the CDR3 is TGCGCCAGCAGCCTATCACAGGGTGGAGAGACCCAGTACTTC. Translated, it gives CASSLSQGGETQYF.